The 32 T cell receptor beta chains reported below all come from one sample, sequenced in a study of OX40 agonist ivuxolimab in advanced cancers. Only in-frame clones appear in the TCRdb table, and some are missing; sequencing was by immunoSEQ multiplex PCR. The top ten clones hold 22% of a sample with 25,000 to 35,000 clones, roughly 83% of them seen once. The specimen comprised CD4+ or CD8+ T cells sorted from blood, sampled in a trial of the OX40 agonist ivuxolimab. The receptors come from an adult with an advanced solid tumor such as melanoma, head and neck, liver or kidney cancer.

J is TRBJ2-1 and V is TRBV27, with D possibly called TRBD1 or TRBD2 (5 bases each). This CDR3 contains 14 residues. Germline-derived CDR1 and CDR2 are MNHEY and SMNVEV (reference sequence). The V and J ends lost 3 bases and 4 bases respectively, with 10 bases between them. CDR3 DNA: TGTGCCAGCAGTTTGGGGACCCCTTACAATGAGCAGTTCTTC. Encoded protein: CASSLGTPYNEQFF.

CDR3 coding DNA: TGTGCCAGCAGCCTTGGTTCGGGAGAATACTACGAGCAGTACTTC. Encoded protein: CASSLGSGEYYEQYF. This chain links TRBV7-9 with TRBJ2-7; D might be TRBD2 (6 bases). Trimming left V 5 bases short and J 3 bases short, with 17 bases between. The CDR3 runs to 15 residues. CDR1 is SEHNR, CDR2 FQNEAQ, per germline (reference sequence).

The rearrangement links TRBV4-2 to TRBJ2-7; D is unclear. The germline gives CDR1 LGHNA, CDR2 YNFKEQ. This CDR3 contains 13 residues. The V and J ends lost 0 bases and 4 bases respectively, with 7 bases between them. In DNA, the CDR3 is TGTGCCAGCAGCCAAGACCCCAAGTACGAGCAGTACTTC. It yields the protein CASSQDPKYEQYF.

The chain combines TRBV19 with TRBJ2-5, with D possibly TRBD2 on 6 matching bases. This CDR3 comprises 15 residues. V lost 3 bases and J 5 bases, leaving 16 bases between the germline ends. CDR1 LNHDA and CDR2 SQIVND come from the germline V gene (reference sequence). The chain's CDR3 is CASSIALASWETQYF. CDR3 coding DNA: TGTGCCAGTAGTATTGCGCTAGCGTCCTGGGAGACCCAGTACTTC.

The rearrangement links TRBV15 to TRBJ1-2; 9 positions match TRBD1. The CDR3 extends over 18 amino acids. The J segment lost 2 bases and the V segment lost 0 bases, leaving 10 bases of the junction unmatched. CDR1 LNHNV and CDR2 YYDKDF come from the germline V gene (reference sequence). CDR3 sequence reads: CATSRDQLTGGLNYGYTF. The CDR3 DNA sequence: TGTGCCACCAGCAGAGACCAATTGACAGGGGGACTCAACTATGGCTACACCTTC.

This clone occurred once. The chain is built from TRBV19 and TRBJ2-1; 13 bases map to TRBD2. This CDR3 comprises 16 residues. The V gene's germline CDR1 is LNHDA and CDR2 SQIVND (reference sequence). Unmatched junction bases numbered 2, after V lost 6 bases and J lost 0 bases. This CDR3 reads CASRGTSGVSYNEQFF. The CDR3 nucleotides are TGTGCCAGTAGGGGGACTAGCGGGGTCTCCTACAATGAGCAGTTCTTC.

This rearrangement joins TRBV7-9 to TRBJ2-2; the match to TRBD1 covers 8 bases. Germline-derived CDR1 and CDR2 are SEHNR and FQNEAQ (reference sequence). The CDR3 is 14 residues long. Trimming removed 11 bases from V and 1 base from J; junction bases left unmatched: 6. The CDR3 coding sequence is TGTGCCCACGAAGGGACAGGGAACACCGGGGAGCTGTTTTTT. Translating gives CAHEGTGNTGELFF.

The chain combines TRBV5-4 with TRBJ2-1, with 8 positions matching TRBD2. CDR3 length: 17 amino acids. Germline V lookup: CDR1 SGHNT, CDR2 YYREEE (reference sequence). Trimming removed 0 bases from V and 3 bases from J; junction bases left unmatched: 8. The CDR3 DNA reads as TGTGCCAGCAGCTTGGGGATAGCGGGGCCACTCTACAATGAGCAGTTCTTC. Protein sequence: CASSLGIAGPLYNEQFF.

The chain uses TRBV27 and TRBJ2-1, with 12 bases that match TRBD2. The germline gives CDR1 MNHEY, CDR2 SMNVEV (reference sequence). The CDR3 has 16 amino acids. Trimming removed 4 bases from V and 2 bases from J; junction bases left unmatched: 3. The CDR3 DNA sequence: TGTGCCAGCAGTTCTCTAGCGGGGGGGACCTACAATGAGCAGTTCTTC. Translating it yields CASSSLAGGTYNEQFF.

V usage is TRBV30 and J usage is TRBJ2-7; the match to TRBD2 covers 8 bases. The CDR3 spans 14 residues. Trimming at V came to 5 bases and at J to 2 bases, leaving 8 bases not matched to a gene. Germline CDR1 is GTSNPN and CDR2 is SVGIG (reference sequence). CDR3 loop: CAWSGTSVAYEQYF. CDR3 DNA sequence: TGTGCCTGGTCCGGGACTAGTGTTGCCTACGAGCAGTACTTC. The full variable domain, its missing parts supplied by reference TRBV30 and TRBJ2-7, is SQTIHQWPATLVQPVGSPLSLECTVEGTSNPNLYWYRQAAGRGLQLLFYSVGIGQISSEVPQNLSASRPQDRQFILSSKKLLLSDSGFYLCAWSGTSVAYEQYFGPGTRLTVT.

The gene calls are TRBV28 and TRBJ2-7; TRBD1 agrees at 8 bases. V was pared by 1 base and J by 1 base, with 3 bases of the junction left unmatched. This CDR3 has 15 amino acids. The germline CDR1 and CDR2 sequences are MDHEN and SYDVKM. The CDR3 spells CASSLLGQESYEQYF. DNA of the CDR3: TGTGCCAGCAGTTTATTGGGACAGGAATCCTACGAGCAGTACTTC.

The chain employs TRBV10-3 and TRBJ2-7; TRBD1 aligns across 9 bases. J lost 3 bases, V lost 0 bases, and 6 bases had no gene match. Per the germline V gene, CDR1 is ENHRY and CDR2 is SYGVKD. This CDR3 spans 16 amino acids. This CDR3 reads CAISESVGTGYYEQYF. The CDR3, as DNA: TGTGCCATCAGTGAGTCGGTAGGGACAGGGTACTACGAGCAGTACTTC.

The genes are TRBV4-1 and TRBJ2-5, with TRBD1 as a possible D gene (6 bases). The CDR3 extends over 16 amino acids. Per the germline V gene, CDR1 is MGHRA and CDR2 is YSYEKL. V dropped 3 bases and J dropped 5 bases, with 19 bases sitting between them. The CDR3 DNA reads TGCGCCAGCAGCCACCCCCCGAACGGGCAGGGGGAGACCCAGTACTTC. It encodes CASSHPPNGQGETQYF.

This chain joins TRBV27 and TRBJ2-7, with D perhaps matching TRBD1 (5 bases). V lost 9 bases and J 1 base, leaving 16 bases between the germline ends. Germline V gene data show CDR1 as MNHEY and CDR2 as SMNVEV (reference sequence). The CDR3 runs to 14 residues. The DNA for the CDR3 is TGTGCCAGTCTCCGGACACCGGATTCCTACGAGCAGTACTTC. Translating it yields CASLRTPDSYEQYF.

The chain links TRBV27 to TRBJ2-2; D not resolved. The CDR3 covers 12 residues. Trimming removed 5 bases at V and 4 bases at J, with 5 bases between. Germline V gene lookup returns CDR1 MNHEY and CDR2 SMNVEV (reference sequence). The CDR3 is CASSIFTGELFF. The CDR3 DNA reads TGTGCCAGCAGTATCTTCACCGGGGAGCTGTTTTTT.

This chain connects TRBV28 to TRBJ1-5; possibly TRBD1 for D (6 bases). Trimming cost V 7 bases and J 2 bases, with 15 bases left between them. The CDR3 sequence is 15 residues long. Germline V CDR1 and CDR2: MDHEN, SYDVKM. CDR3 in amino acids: CASIRRGRRNQPQHF. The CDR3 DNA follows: TGTGCCAGCATTCGTCGGGGGCGGCGCAATCAGCCCCAGCATTTT.

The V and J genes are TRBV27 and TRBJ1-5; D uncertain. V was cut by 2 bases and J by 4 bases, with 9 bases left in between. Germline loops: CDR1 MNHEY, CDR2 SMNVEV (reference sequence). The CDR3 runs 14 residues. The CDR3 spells CASSLNEGNQPQHF. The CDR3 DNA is TGTGCCAGCAGTTTAAACGAAGGGAATCAGCCCCAGCATTTT.

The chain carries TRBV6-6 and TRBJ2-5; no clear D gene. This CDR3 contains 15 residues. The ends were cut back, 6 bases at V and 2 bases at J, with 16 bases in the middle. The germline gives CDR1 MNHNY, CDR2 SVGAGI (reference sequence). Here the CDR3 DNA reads TGTGCCAGCAGCACCGGCTTTTTTGTTCAAGAGACCCAGTACTTC. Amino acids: CASSTGFFVQETQYF.

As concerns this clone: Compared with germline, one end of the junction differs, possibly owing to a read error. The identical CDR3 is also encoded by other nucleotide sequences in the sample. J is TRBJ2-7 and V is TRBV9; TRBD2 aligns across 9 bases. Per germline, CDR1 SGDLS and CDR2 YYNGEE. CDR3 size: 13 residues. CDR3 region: CASSAGGRAEQYF. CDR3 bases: TGCGCCAGCAGCGCGGGGGGGAGGGCCGAGCAGTACTTC.

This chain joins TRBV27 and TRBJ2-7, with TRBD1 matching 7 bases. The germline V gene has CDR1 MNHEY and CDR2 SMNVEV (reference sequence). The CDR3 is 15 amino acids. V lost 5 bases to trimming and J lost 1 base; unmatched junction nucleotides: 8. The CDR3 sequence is CASSERQGGSYEQYF. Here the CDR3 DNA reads TGTGCCAGCAGTGAGCGACAGGGTGGGTCCTACGAGCAGTACTTC.

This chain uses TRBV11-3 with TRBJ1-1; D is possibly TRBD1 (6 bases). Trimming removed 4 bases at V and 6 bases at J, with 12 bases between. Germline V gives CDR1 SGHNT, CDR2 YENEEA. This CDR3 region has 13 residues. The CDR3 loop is CASSYNQGSEAFF. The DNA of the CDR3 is TGTGCCAGCAGCTATAATCAGGGGTCTGAAGCTTTCTTT. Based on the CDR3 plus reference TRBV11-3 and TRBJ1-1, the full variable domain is EAGVVQSPRYKIIEKKQPVAFWCNPISGHNTLYWYLQNLGQGPELLIRYENEEAVDDSQLPKDRFSAERLKGVDSTLKIQPAELGDSAVYLCASSYNQGSEAFFGQGTRLTVV.

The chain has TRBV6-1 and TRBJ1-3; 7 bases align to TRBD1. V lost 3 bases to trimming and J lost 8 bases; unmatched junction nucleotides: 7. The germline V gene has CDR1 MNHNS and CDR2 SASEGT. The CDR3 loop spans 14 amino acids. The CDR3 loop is CASSDAGGMDTIYF. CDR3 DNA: TGTGCCAGCAGTGACGCAGGGGGTATGGACACCATATATTTT.

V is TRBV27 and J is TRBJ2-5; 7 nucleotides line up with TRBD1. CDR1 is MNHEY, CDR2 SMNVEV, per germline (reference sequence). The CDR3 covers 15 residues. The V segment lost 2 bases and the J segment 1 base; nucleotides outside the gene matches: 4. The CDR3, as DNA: TGTGCCAGCAGTTTAGGACAGGCCGCCCAAGAGACCCAGTACTTC. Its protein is CASSLGQAAQETQYF.

CDR3 nucleotides: TGTGCCAGCAGTGAATACTCCGGTCACGTCTCCTACAATGAGCAGTTCTTC. This sequence encodes CASSEYSGHVSYNEQFF. J is TRBJ2-1 and V is TRBV2; D is ambiguous. The V end lost 2 bases, the J end lost 0 bases, and 14 bases lay between the germline ends. CDR1 SNHLY and CDR2 FYNNEI come from the germline V gene. The CDR3 covers 17 residues.

In DNA, the CDR3 is TGTGCCAGCAGCTTAAATTCGGGTGAAGCTTTCTTT. Protein sequence: CASSLNSGEAFF. The chain recombines TRBV7-8 with TRBJ1-1; no firm D call. V lost 2 bases and J lost 7, with 8 bases in between. Germline V lookup: CDR1 SGHVS, CDR2 FQNEAQ. The CDR3 covers 12 residues.

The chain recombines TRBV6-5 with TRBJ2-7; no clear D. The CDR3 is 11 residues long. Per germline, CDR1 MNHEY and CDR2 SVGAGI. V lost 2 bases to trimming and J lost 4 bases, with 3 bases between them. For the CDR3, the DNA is TGTGCCAGCAGTTACGTTTACGAGCAGTACTTC. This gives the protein CASSYVYEQYF.

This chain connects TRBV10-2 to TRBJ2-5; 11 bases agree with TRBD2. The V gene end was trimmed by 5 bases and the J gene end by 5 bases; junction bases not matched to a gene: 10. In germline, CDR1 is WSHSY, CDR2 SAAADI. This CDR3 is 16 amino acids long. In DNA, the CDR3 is TGCGCCAGCAGTTCCTTTAGCGGGGGGGCCGCCGAGACCCAGTACTTC. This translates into CASSSFSGGAAETQYF.

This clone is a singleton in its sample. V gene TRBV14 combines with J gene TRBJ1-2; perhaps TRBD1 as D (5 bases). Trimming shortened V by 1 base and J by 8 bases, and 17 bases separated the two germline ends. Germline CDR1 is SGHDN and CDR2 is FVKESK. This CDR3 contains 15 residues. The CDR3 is CASSQVDGGGAGYTF. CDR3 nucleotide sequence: TGTGCCAGCAGCCAAGTGGACGGAGGAGGGGCCGGCTACACCTTC.

In DNA, the CDR3 is TGCGCCAGCAGCCAAGTCCCCCCCGTTGAAGCTTTCTTT. This sequence encodes CASSQVPPVEAFF. The chain links TRBV4-1 to TRBJ1-1; D is undetermined. The CDR3 extends over 13 amino acids. Looked up from germline, CDR1 is MGHRA and CDR2 is YSYEKL. V lost 1 base to trimming and J lost 7 bases, with 10 bases between them.

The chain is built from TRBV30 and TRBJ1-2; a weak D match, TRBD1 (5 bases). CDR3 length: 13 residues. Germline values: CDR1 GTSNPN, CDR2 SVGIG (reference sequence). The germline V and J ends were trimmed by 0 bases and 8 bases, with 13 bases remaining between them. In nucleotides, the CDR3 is TGTGCCTGGAGTGTTGGCGGGGGAAGGGGCTACACCTTC. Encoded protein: CAWSVGGGRGYTF.

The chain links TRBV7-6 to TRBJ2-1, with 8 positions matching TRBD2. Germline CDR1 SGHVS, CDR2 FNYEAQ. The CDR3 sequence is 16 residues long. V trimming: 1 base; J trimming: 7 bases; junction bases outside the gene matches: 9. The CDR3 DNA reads TGTGCCAGCAGCTTAGGCGGGGGGCAGGGTAAGAATGAGCAGTTCTTC. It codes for CASSLGGGQGKNEQFF.

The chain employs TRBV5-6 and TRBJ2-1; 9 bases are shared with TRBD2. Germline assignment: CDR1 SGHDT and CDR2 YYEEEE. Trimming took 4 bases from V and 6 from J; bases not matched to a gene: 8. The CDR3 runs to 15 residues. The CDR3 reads CASSSALAGANEQFF. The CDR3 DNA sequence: TGTGCCAGCAGCAGCGCGTTAGCGGGAGCCAATGAGCAGTTCTTC.